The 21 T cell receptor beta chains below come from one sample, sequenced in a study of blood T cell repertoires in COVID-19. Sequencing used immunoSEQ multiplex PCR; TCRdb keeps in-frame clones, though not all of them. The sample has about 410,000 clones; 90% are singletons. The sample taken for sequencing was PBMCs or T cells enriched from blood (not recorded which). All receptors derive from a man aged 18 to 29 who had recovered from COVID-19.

The CDR3 nucleotides read TGCGCCAGCAGCTTGTTGCGGGGGAGCACAGATACGCAGTATTTT. This sequence encodes CASSLLRGSTDTQYF. The chain employs TRBV5-1 and TRBJ2-3; 7 bases line up with TRBD2. Germline CDR1 and CDR2: SGHRS and YFSETQ. CDR3 length equals 15 residues. V trimming: 1 base; J trimming: 0 bases; junction bases outside the gene matches: 2.

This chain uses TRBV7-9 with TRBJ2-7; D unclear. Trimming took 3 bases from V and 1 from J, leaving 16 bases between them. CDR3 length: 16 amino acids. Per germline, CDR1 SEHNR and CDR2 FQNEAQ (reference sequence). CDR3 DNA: TGTGCCAGCAGCTTCAGCTCAACAGATCAGTCCTACGAGCAGTACTTC. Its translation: CASSFSSTDQSYEQYF.

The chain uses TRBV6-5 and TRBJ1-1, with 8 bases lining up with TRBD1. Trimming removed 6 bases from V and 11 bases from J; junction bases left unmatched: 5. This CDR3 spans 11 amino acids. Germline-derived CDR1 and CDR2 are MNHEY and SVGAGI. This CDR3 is CASRETGDAFF. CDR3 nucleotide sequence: TGTGCCAGCAGAGAGACAGGGGATGCTTTCTTT.

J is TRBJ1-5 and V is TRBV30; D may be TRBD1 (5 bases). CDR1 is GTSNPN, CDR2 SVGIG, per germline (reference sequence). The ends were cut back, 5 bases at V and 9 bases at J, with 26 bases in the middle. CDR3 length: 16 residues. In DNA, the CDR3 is TGTGCCTGGGGGCAAAAGGGGTCGAGTCCTCCTGGGCCCCAGCATTTT. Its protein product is CAWGQKGSSPPGPQHF. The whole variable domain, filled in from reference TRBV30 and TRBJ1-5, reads SQTIHQWPATLVQPVGSPLSLECTVEGTSNPNLYWYRQAAGRGLQLLFYSVGIGQISSEVPQNLSASRPQDRQFILSSKKLLLSDSGFYLCAWGQKGSSPPGPQHFGDGTRLSIL.

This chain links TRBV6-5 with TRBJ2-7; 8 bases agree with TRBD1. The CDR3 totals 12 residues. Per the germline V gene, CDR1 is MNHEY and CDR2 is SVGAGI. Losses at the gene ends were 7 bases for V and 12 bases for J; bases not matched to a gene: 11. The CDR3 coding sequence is TGTGCCAGCAACCCGCCCCGGGACAGGCCGTACTTC. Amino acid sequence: CASNPPRDRPYF.

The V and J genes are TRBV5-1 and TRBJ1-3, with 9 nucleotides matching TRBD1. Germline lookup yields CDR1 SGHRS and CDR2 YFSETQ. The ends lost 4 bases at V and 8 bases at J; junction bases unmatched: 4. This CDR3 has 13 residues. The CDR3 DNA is TGCGCCAGCAGCACCCGGACAGGGGACACCATATATTTT. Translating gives CASSTRTGDTIYF.

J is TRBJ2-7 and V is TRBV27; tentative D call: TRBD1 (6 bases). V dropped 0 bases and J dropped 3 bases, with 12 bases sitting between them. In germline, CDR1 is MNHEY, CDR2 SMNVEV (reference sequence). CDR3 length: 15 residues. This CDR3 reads CASSLSGQGSYEQYF. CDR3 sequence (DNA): TGTGCCAGCAGTTTATCAGGGCAGGGGAGCTACGAGCAGTACTTC.

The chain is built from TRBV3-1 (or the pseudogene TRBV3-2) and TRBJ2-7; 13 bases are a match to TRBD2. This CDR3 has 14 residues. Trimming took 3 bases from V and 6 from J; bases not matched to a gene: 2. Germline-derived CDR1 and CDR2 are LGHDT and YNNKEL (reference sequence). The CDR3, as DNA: TGTGCCAGCAGCCACCGACTAGCGGGAGGCGAGCAGTACTTC. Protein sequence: CASSHRLAGGEQYF.

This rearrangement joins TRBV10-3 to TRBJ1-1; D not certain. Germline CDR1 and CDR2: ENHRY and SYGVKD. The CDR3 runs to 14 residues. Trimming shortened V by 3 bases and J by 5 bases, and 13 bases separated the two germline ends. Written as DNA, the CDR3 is TGTGCCATCAGTGAACCCAAGACGGGGACTGAAGCTTTCTTT. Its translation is CAISEPKTGTEAFF.

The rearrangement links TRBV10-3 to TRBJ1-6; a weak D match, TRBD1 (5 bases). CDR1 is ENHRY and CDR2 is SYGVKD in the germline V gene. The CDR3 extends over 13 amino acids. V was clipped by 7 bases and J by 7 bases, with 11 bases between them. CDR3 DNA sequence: TGTGCCATCAATCGGGAGGGGAATTCACCCCTCCACTTT. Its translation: CAINREGNSPLHF.

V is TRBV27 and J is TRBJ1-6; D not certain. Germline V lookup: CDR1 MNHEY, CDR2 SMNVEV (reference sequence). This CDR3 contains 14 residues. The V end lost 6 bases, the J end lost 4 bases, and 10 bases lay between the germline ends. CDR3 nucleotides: TGTGCCAGCAGCATACGGGGTTATAATTCACCCCTCCACTTT. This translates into CASSIRGYNSPLHF.

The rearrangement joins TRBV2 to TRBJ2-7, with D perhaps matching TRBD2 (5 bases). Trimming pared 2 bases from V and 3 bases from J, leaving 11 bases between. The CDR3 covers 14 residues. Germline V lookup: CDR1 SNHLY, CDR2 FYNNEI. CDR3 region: CASSENVAGYEQYF. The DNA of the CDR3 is TGTGCCAGCAGTGAAAACGTGGCGGGCTACGAGCAGTACTTC.

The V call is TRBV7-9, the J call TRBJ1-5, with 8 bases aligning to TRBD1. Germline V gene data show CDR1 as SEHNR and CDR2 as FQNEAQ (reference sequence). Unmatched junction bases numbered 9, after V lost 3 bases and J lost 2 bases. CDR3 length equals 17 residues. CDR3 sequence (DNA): TGTGCCAGCAGCTTCGGGCAGGGGGCAGAAGGCAATCAGCCCCAGCATTTT. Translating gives CASSFGQGAEGNQPQHF.

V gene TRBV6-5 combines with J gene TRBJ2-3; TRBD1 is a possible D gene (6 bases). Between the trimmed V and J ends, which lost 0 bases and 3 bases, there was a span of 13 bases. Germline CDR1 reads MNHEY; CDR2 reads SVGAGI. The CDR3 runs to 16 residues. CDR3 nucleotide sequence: TGTGCCAGCAGTTACTCGTTACAGGGAGCAACAGATACGCAGTATTTT. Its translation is CASSYSLQGATDTQYF.

CDR3: CAISESRQFLDNSPLHF. The CDR3 DNA sequence: TGTGCCATCAGTGAGTCCCGACAGTTTCTCGATAATTCACCCCTCCACTTT. This chain connects TRBV10-3 to TRBJ1-6; D may be TRBD1 (5 bases). Trimming removed 0 bases at V and 5 bases at J, with 14 bases between. Germline V lookup: CDR1 ENHRY, CDR2 SYGVKD. CDR3 size: 17 residues.

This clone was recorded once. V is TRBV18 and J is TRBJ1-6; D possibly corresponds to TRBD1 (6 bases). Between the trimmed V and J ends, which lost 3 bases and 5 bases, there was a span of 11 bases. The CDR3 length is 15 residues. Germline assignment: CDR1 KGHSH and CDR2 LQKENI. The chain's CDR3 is CASSPWDTDNSPLHF. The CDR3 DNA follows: TGTGCCAGCTCACCTTGGGACACCGATAATTCACCCCTCCACTTT. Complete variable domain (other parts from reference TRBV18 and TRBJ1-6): NAGVMQNPRHLVRRRGQEARLRCSPMKGHSHVYWYRQLPEEGLKFMVYLQKENIIDESGMPKERFSAEFPKEGPSILRIQQVVRGDSAAYFCASSPWDTDNSPLHFGNGTRLTVT.

In DNA form, the CDR3 reads TGTGCCAGCAGCTTGGTTATCACACTAGCTAACTATGGCTACACCTTC. Translated: CASSLVITLANYGYTF. The genes are TRBV5-8 and TRBJ1-2; D is unclear. Germline values: CDR1 SGHTS, CDR2 YDEGEE. The CDR3 spans 16 residues. V lost 0 bases, J lost 0 bases, and 12 bases lay in between. The full variable domain, with the rest looked up from reference TRBV5-8 and TRBJ1-2, is EAGVTQSPTHLIKTRGQQATLRCSPISGHTSVYWYQQALGLGLQFLLWYDEGEERNRGNFPPRFSGRQFPNYSSELNVNALELEDSALYLCASSLVITLANYGYTFGSGTRLTVV.

CDR3 residues: CASSRPGAGNTIYF. CDR3 coding DNA: TGTGCCAGCAGTCGGCCAGGGGCTGGAAACACCATATATTTT. The V gene is TRBV27, the J gene TRBJ1-3, with D possibly TRBD1 on 6 matching bases. Germline lookup yields CDR1 MNHEY and CDR2 SMNVEV (reference sequence). This CDR3 spans 14 amino acids. V lost 5 bases and J lost 2, with 10 bases in between.

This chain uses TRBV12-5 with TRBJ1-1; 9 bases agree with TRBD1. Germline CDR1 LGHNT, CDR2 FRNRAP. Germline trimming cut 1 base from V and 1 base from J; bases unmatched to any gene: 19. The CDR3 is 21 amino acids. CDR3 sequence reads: CASGLAGTGLFDGKENTEAFF. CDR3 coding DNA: TGTGCTAGTGGTTTGGCCGGGACAGGGTTATTCGACGGGAAGGAGAACACTGAAGCTTTCTTT.

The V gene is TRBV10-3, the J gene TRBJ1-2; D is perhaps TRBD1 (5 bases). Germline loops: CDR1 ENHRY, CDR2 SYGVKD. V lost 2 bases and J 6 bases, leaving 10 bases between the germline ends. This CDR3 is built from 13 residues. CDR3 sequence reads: CAISEGREDGYTF. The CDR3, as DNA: TGTGCCATCAGTGAGGGCAGGGAGGATGGCTACACCTTC.

The chain's CDR3 is CASSMGQGPYEQYF. CDR3 DNA: TGTGCCAGTAGTATGGGACAGGGACCCTACGAGCAGTACTTC. The chain links TRBV19 to TRBJ2-7; 9 positions match TRBD1. V lost 3 bases, J lost 2 bases, and 2 bases stayed unmatched. Germline values: CDR1 LNHDA, CDR2 SQIVND (reference sequence). This CDR3 has 14 residues.